This entry describes one T cell receptor beta chain. Its target antigen remains unknown. No much larger clone is present one base from it, and per-base qualities are unavailable. The entry originates in a study of T cells after posttransplantation cyclophosphamide (dated by TCRdb to about 2016). Describing the broader study: Using TRB sequencing, the study followed how the T cell repertoire reconstituted after myeloablative bone marrow transplantation in which posttransplantation cyclophosphamide served as GVHD prophylaxis. Samples from roughly 35 PTCy-treated patients, along with samples from 15 to 20 of their related bone marrow donors, underwent antigen receptor sequencing. TRB sequencing was performed on blood from all 35 or so PTCy patients with 1-year posttransplant specimens. In 3 patients, up to roughly 3 additional blood samples taken between 2 and 5.2 years after transplant also underwent TRB sequencing, as did pretransplant blood from 4 patients. Because TRA and TRB clonality were tightly correlated in 8 or 9 samples, subsequent TCR analyses were focused on TRB only. Public TRB sequences were searched against a database of over 3,000 sequences associated with responses to pathogens, tumor antigens, self-antigens and alloantigens. Study-wide findings and limitations: Across approximately 41 patients, TRB clonality was highly associated with recipient CMV seropositivity and CMV reactivation, and PTCy diversity was similar to diversity in CNI/methotrexate controls. At 1-2 months, donor-recipient similarity was low but rose over the first year, and the later blood repertoires were often dominated by donor CD8+ memory clones. The TRB repertoires of T cells infiltrating skin or GI tract showed only limited overlap with the TRB repertoires of T cells in blood.

TRB sequencing was run on genomic DNA with either the immunoSEQ assay at survey resolution or the hsTCRB kit. Regarding the original processing steps: The immunoSEQ software handled initial read processing, and the LymphoSeq R package was used for repertoire analyses. Clonality was computed as 1 minus normalized Shannon entropy; Gini coefficient was also calculated for each TRB dataset. Phenotypes of unsorted samples were inferred by mapping TRB sequences from sorted subsets of the recipient or donor onto the same recipient's unsorted samples. Here the immuneACCESS table is served through TCRdb, limited to in-frame sequences with V and J called. Missing clones are a known gap in these copies; in checked studies unresolved V genes cover under half, and the rest lacks a known reason. The V and J calls and the clone size are those of that table, but D and trimming were determined from the DNA. A total of around 3,400 clones appear in this sample, approximately 78% of them only once. Of the sample, 20% to 25% is held by the ten largest clones.

V is pruned by 3 bases and J by 0 bases, leaving 6 bases of the junction without a gene match. CDR1 and CDR2, per the germline V gene, are SQVTM and ANQGSEA. Its CDR3 holds 16 amino acids, cysteine through phenylalanine. Only CDR3 DNA remains: 48 bases, in frame from the first base. On the day of marrow donation, related bone marrow donors gave peripheral blood samples. Mononuclear cells from peripheral blood and bone marrow were separated by Ficoll-Hypaque density centrifugation and then cryopreserved. FACS on a FACSAria II was used to sort CD4+ and CD8+ T cells, including the naive and memory subsets.

This receptor was identified in a woman aged 55-75 years in good health, CMV-negative, and a related stem cell transplant donor. Sequenced sample: memory CD8+ T cells sorted from blood. The chain links TRBV29-1 with TRBJ2-1, with 9 bases in between that match TRBD2. The CDR3 corresponds to CSVDGFSGSSYNEQFF. The DNA sequence is TGCAGCGTTGATGGCTTTAGCGGGAGCTCCTACAATGAGCAGTTCTTC.